The 26 T cell receptor beta chains below come from one sample, sequenced in a study of CXCR3-negative and CXCR3-positive naive CD8 T cells. UMI labels and 5' RACE were used to prepare the TRB cDNA libraries. TCRdb derives one entry per CDR3 protein from the 5' RACE reads, leaving out DNA. This sample's clone table lists about 130,000 distinct CDR3 sequences. The source material was naive CXCR3- CD8+ T cells from blood. The sample's subset: CD45RO-CCR7+CD27+CD95- naive CD8+ T cells lacking CXCR3 (TNR3-). The source is a human donor in good health. Some clones in this sample may be carry-over from other donors' samples.

The chain joins TRBV6-5 to TRBJ2-1; without DNA, the TCRdb call of TRBD2 cannot be checked. The germline V gene has CDR1 MNHEY and CDR2 SVGAGI. The CDR3 contains 13 residues. The CDR3 here is CASSVGPINEQFF.

This chain links TRBV9 with TRBJ2-2; with no DNA, the TCRdb D assignment of TRBD1 cannot be verified. Per germline, CDR1 SGDLS and CDR2 YYNGEE. This CDR3 is built from 13 residues. The CDR3 sequence is CASKQGNTGELFF.

This chain uses TRBV15 with TRBJ2-2; TCRdb designates TRBD2, a call that cannot be tested without DNA. This CDR3 spans 18 amino acids. Germline-derived CDR1 and CDR2 are LNHNV and YYDKDF (reference sequence). The CDR3: CATSRDRGLAEDTGELFF.

This chain connects TRBV7-9 to TRBJ2-1; TCRdb lists TRBD1, though no DNA is available to test this call. Germline CDR1 and CDR2: SEHNR and FQNEAQ (reference sequence). The CDR3 is 12 residues long. CDR3 sequence reads: CASSSPAEMQFF.

J is TRBJ2-1 and V is TRBV29-1. Germline-derived CDR1 and CDR2 are SQVTM and ANQGSEA. CDR3 length equals 13 residues. This CDR3 is CSVGTISYNEQFF.

This rearrangement joins TRBV7-7 to TRBJ2-3; the TCRdb call, TRBD1, lacks DNA for checking. The CDR3 is 16 amino acids. The germline V gene encodes CDR1 SSHAT and CDR2 FNYEAQ (reference sequence). The CDR3 spells CASSLDVGGPGDTQYF.

The chain links TRBV6-2 or TRBV6-3 to TRBJ1-3. This CDR3 has 16 amino acids. Germline V gene sequence: CDR1 MNHEY, CDR2 SVGEGT. The CDR3 region is CASSYSTAGSGNTIYF.

The chain couples TRBV5-4 to TRBJ2-1; as DNA is missing, the TRBD2 call by TCRdb cannot be tested. Germline V gene data show CDR1 as SGHNT and CDR2 as YYREEE (reference sequence). This CDR3 region has 16 residues. CDR3 loop: CASSFSGLAYHYEQFF.

The chain combines TRBV6-5 with TRBJ2-1; TCRdb gives TRBD2 as the D gene, but with no DNA this cannot be confirmed. CDR1 and CDR2 from the germline V gene are MNHEY and SVGAGI. The CDR3 length is 16 residues. The CDR3 spells CASSWDTSGGENEQFF.

The rearrangement uses TRBV7-3 and TRBJ2-1; TCRdb picks TRBD2, but there is no DNA to check that call. CDR1 is SGHTA and CDR2 is FQGTGA in the germline V gene. The CDR3 contains 17 residues. This CDR3 is CASSLNGPESSYNEQFF.

The rearrangement uses TRBV6-2 or TRBV6-3 and TRBJ2-7; no DNA is available, so the TRBD2 call from TCRdb remains unchecked. Germline V gene data show CDR1 as MNHEY and CDR2 as SVGEGT. This CDR3 comprises 13 residues. CDR3 loop: CASRVAGKDEQYF.

The chain uses TRBV7-2 and TRBJ2-2; there is no DNA to check the TCRdb D call of TRBD1. Germline V CDR1 and CDR2: SGHTA, FQGNSA. The CDR3 has 16 residues. The CDR3 protein is CASSPFRDSNTGELFF.

The rearrangement joins TRBV10-3 to TRBJ2-7; lacking DNA, the TRBD1 call made by TCRdb goes unchecked. Looked up from germline, CDR1 is ENHRY and CDR2 is SYGVKD. The CDR3 spans 14 residues. CDR3 residues: CAISEGGASYEQYF.

The V call is TRBV6-2 or TRBV6-3, the J call TRBJ1-1. The CDR3 is 17 amino acids. CDR1 is MNHEY, CDR2 SVGEGT, per germline. The CDR3 is CASSYNAWATLNTEAFF.

The chain carries TRBV4-2 and TRBJ2-7; absent DNA, TCRdb's TRBD2 call cannot be checked. This CDR3 has 16 amino acids. Per germline, CDR1 LGHNA and CDR2 YNFKEQ. The CDR3 is CASSQVTTSGVYEQYF.

This chain uses TRBV27 with TRBJ2-5; the TRBD2 assignment by TCRdb is unverifiable without DNA. CDR1 and CDR2 from the germline V gene are MNHEY and SMNVEV (reference sequence). CDR3 length: 18 residues. This CDR3 reads CASSLDPSLAGVQETQYF.

CDR3 in amino acids: CASSQDSLAGGNYEQYF. This chain uses TRBV4-3 with TRBJ2-7; TCRdb designates TRBD2, a call that cannot be tested without DNA. The length of the CDR3 is 17 residues. Germline CDR1 is LGHNA and CDR2 is YSLEER.

CDR3 residues: CASSPDSRPYYEQYF. V usage is TRBV5-1 and J usage is TRBJ2-7; TCRdb indicates TRBD1, and absent DNA this call remains unverified. Germline lookup yields CDR1 SGHRS and CDR2 YFSETQ. This CDR3 region has 15 residues.

The chain joins TRBV5-1 to TRBJ2-7. This CDR3 region has 12 residues. Germline V CDR1 and CDR2: SGHRS, YFSETQ. The CDR3 here is CASSLTAYEQYF.

The chain combines TRBV14 with TRBJ1-2. CDR3 length equals 14 residues. The germline V gene encodes CDR1 SGHDN and CDR2 FVKESK. The CDR3 spells CASSENHYFHGYTF.

This chain connects TRBV29-1 to TRBJ2-7; no DNA is available, so the TRBD2 call from TCRdb remains unchecked. CDR3 size: 14 residues. The germline CDR1 and CDR2 sequences are SQVTM and ANQGSEA. This CDR3 is CSVPAGTSSYEQYF.

The chain uses TRBV29-1 and TRBJ1-4. In germline, CDR1 is SQVTM, CDR2 ANQGSEA. The CDR3 length is 14 residues. The CDR3: CSVNIDATNEKLFF. Supplemented by reference TRBV29-1 and TRBJ1-4, the full variable domain reads SAVISQKPSRDICQRGTSLTIQCQVDSQVTMMFWYRQQPGQSLTLIATANQGSEATYESGFVIDKFPISRPNLTFSTLTVSNMSPEDSSIYLCSVNIDATNEKLFFGSGTQLSVL.

The CDR3 region is CASSFLGGTEAFF. The chain combines TRBV5-5 with TRBJ1-1; the TCRdb call, TRBD1, lacks DNA for checking. Germline V gives CDR1 SGHKS, CDR2 YYEKEE (reference sequence). The CDR3 runs to 13 residues.

The chain carries TRBV10-2 and TRBJ1-1. This CDR3 has 16 amino acids. Germline CDR1 and CDR2: WSHSY and SAAADI. CDR3 loop: CASSESRSYMDTEAFF.

This chain connects TRBV7-9 to TRBJ2-2; with no DNA, the TCRdb D assignment of TRBD1 cannot be verified. CDR3 size: 16 residues. CDR1 and CDR2 (germline): SEHNR, FQNEAQ (reference sequence). The CDR3 protein is CASSPTQGGNTGELFF.

CDR3 loop: CASSYLPTDPYGYTF. The chain carries TRBV6-6 and TRBJ1-2; as DNA is missing, the TRBD1 call by TCRdb cannot be tested. The CDR3 runs 15 residues. CDR1 is MNHNY and CDR2 is SVGAGI in the germline V gene (reference sequence).